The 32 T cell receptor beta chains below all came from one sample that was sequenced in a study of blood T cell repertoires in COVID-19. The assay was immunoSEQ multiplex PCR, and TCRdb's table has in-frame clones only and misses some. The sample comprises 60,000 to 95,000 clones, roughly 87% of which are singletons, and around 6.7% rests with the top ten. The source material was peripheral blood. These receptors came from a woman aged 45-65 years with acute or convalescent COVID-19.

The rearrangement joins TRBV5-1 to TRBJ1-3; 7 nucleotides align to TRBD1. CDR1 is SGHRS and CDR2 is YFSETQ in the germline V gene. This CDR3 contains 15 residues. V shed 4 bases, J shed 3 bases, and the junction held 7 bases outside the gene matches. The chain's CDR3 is CASSPGTAYGNTIYF. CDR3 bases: TGCGCCAGCAGCCCCGGGACAGCATATGGAAACACCATATATTTT. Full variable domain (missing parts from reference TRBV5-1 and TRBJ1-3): KAGVTQTPRYLIKTRGQQVTLSCSPISGHRSVSWYQQTPGQGLQFLFEYFSETQRNKGNFPGRFSGRQFSNSRSEMNVSTLELGDSALYLCASSPGTAYGNTIYFGEGSWLTVV.

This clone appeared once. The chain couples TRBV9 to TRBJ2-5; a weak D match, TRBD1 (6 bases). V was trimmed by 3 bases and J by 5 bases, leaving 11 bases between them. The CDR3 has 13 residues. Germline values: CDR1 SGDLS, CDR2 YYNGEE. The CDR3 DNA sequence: TGTGCCAGCAGCGCGACAGGAGGCGAGACCCAGTACTTC. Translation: CASSATGGETQYF.

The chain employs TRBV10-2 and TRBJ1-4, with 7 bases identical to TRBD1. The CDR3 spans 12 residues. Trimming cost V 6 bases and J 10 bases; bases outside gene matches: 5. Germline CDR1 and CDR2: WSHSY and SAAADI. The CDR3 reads CASRDQGGKLFF. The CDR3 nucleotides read TGCGCCAGCAGGGACCAGGGGGGAAAACTGTTTTTT.

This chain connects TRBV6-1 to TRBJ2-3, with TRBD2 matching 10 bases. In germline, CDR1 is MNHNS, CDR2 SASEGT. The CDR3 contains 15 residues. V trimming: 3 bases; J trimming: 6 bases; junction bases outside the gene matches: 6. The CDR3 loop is CASSEGSGGMDTQYF. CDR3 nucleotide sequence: TGTGCCAGCAGTGAGGGTAGCGGGGGGATGGATACGCAGTATTTT.

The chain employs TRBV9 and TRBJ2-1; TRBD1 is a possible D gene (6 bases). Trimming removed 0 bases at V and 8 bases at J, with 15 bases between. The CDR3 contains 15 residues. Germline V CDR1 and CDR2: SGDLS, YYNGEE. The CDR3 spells CASSVVSIGGHEQFF. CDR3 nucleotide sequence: TGTGCCAGCAGCGTAGTTAGCATAGGGGGACATGAGCAGTTCTTC.

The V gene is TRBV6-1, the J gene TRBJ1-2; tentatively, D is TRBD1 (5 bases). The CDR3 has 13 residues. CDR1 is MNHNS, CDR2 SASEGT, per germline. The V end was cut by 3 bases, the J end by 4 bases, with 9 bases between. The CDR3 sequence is CASSDRRAYGYTF. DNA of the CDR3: TGTGCCAGCAGTGATCGCAGGGCCTATGGCTACACCTTC.

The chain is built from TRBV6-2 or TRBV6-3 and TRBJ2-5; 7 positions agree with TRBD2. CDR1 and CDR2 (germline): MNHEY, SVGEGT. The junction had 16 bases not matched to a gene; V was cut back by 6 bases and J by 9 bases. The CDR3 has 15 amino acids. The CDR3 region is CASSSSREVKAAQYF. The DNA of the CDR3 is TGTGCCAGCAGCTCTTCCCGGGAGGTGAAGGCGGCCCAGTACTTC.

CDR3 loop: CASRSTKGGDWEKLFF. CDR3 in DNA: TGTGCCAGCAGGTCAACTAAGGGGGGGGATTGGGAAAAACTGTTTTTT. V usage is TRBV28 and J usage is TRBJ1-4; a possible D gene is TRBD1 (6 bases). The CDR3 is made up of 16 amino acids. CDR1 is MDHEN and CDR2 is SYDVKM in the germline V gene. V was trimmed by 6 bases and J by 8 bases, leaving 22 bases between them.

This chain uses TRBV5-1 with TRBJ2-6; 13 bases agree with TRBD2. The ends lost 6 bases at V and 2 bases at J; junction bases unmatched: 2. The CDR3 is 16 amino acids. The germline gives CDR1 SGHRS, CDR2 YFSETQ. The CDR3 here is CASTGTSGAGANVLTF. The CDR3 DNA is TGCGCCAGCACCGGGACTAGCGGGGCTGGGGCCAACGTCCTGACTTTC.

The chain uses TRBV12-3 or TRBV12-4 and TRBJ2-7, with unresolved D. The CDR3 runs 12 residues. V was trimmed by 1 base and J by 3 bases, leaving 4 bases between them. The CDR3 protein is CASSLGSYEQYF. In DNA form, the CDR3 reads TGTGCCAGCAGTTTAGGTAGCTACGAGCAGTACTTC.

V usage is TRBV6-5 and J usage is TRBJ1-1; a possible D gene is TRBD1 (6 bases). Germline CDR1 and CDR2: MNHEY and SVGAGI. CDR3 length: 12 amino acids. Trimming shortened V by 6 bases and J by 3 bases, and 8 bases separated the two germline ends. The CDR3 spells CASRDSHTEAFF. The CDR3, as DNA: TGTGCCAGCAGGGACAGCCACACTGAAGCTTTCTTT.

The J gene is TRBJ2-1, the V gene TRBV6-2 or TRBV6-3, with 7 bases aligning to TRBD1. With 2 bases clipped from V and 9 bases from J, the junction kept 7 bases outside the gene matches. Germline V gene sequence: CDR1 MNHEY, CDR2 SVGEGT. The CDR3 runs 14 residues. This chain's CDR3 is CASSYDRVLIEQFF. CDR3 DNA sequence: TGTGCCAGCAGTTACGACAGGGTTCTGATTGAGCAGTTCTTC.

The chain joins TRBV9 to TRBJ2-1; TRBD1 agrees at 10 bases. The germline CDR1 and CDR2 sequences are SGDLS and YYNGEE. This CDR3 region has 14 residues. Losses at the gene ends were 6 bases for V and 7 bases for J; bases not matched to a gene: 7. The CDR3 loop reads CASTRQGAGNEQFF. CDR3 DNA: TGTGCCAGCACCCGACAGGGGGCGGGGAATGAGCAGTTCTTC.

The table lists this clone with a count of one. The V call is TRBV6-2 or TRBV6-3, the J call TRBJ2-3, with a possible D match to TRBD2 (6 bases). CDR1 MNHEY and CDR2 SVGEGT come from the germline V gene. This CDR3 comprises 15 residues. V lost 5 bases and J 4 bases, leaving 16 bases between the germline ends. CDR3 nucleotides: TGTGCCAGCAGTACGCACGGGAGAGCCCCAGATACGCAGTATTTT. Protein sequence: CASSTHGRAPDTQYF.

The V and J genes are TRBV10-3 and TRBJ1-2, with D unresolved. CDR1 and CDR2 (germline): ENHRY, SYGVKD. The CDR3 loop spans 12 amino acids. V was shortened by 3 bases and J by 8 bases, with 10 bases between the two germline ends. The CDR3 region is CAISESSGGYTF. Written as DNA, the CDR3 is TGTGCCATCAGTGAATCTTCGGGAGGCTACACCTTC.

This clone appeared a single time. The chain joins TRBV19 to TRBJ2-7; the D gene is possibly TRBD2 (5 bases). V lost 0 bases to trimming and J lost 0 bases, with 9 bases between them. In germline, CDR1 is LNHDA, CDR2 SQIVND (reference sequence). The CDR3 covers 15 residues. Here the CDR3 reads CASSIEEGSSYEQYF. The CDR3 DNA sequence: TGTGCCAGTAGTATAGAGGAAGGGAGCTCCTACGAGCAGTACTTC.

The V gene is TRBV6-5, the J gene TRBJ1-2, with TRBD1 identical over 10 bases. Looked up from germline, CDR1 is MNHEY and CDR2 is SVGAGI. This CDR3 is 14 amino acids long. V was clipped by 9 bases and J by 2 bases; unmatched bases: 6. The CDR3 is CASQGQGLNYGYTF. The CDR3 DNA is TGTGCCAGTCAGGGACAGGGGCTAAACTATGGCTACACCTTC.

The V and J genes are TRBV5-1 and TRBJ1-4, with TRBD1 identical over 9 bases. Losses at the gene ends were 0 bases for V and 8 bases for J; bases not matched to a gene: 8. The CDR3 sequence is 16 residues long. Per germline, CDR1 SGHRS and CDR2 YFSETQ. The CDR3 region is CASSLGTGVIWEKLFF. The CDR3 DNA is TGCGCCAGCAGCTTGGGGACAGGGGTGATTTGGGAAAAACTGTTTTTT. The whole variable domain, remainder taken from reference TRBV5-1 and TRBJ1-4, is KAGVTQTPRYLIKTRGQQVTLSCSPISGHRSVSWYQQTPGQGLQFLFEYFSETQRNKGNFPGRFSGRQFSNSRSEMNVSTLELGDSALYLCASSLGTGVIWEKLFFGSGTQLSVL.

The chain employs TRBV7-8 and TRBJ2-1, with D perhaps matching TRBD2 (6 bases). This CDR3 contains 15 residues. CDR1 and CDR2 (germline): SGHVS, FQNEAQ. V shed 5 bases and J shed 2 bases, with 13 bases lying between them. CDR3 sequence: CASSSGRGTYNEQFF. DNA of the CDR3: TGTGCCAGCAGCAGCGGACGGGGGACCTACAATGAGCAGTTCTTC.

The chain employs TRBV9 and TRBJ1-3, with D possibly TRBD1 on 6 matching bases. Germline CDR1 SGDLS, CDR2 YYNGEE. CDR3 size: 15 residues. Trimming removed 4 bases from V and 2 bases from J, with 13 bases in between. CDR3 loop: CASSPRAGAGNTIYF. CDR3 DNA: TGTGCCAGCAGCCCCCGTGCAGGGGCTGGAAACACCATATATTTT.

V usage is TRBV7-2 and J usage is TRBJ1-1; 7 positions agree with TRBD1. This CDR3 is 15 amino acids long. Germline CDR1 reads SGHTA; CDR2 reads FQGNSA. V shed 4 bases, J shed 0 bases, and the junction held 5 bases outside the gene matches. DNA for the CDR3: TGTGCCAGCAGCTCCCGGGACAGAATGAACACTGAAGCTTTCTTT. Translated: CASSSRDRMNTEAFF. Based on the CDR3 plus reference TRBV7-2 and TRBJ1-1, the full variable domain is GAGVSQSPSNKVTEKGKDVELRCDPISGHTALYWYRQSLGQGLEFLIYFQGNSAPDKSGLPSDRFSAERTGGSVSTLTIQRTQQEDSAVYLCASSSRDRMNTEAFFGQGTRLTVV.

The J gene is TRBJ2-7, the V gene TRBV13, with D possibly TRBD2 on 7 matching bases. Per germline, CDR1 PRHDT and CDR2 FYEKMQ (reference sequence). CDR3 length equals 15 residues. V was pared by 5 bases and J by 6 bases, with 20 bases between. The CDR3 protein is CASSPRGGIVSEQYF. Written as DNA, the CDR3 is TGTGCCAGCAGCCCTAGGGGGGGAATAGTAAGCGAGCAGTACTTC.

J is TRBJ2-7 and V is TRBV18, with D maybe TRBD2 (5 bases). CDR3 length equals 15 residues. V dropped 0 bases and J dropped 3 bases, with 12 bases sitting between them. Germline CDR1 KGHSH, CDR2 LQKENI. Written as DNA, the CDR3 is TGTGCCAGCTCACCACCGGGTCCGGGAAACTACGAGCAGTACTTC. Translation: CASSPPGPGNYEQYF.

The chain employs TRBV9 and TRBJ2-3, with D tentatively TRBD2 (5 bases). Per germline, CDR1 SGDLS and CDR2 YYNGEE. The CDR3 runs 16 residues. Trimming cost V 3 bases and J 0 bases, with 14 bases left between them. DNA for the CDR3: TGTGCCAGCAGCGCCCCCCGCGGGTCTAGCACAGATACGCAGTATTTT. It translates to CASSAPRGSSTDTQYF.

CDR3 nucleotides: TGTGCCAGCAATAGAGGGCTTAATAATTCACCCCTCCACTTT. Amino acids: CASNRGLNNSPLHF. The V and J genes are TRBV5-6 and TRBJ1-6; D not certain. Germline CDR1 reads SGHDT; CDR2 reads YYEEEE. V lost 6 bases to trimming and J lost 5 bases, with 12 bases between them. The CDR3 totals 14 residues.

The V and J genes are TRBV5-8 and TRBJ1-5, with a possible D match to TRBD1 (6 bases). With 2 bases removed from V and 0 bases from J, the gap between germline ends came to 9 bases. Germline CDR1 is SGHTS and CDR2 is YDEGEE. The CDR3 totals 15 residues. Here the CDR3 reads CASSLTGSSNQPQHF. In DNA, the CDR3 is TGTGCCAGCAGCTTAACAGGGTCTAGCAATCAGCCCCAGCATTTT.

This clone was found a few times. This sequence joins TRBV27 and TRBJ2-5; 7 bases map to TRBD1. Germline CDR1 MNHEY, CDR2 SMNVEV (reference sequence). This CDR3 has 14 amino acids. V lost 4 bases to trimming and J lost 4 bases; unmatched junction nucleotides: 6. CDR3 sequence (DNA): TGTGCCAGCAGTTCTCGGACAGGTTCAGAGACCCAGTACTTC. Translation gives CASSSRTGSETQYF.

CDR3 in DNA: TGTGCCAGCAGCCCCGAATGGACACAGGATGAAAAACTGTTTTTT. Encoded protein: CASSPEWTQDEKLFF. The rearrangement joins TRBV4-2 to TRBJ1-4; D is perhaps TRBD1 (5 bases). V was clipped by 4 bases and J by 6 bases, with 15 bases between them. The CDR3 is made up of 15 amino acids. Germline lookup yields CDR1 LGHNA and CDR2 YNFKEQ.

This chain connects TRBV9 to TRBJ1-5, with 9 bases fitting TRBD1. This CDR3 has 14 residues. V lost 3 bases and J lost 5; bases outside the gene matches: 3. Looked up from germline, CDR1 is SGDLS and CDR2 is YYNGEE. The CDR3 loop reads CASSATGGYQPQHF. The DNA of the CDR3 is TGTGCCAGCAGCGCAACAGGGGGCTATCAGCCCCAGCATTTT.

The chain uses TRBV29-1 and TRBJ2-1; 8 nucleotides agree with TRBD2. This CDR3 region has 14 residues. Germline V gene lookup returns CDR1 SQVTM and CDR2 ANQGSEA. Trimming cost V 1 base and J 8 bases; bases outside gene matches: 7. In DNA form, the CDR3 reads TGCAGCGTTGAAGTCGGGAGGGGACGCGATGAGCAGTTCTTC. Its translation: CSVEVGRGRDEQFF.

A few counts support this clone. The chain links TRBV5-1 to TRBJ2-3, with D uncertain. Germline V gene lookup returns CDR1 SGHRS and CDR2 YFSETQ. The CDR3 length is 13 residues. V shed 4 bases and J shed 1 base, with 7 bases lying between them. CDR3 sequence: CASSDSGTDTQYF. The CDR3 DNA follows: TGCGCCAGCAGCGATTCGGGCACAGATACGCAGTATTTT. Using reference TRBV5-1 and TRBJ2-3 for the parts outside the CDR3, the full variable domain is KAGVTQTPRYLIKTRGQQVTLSCSPISGHRSVSWYQQTPGQGLQFLFEYFSETQRNKGNFPGRFSGRQFSNSRSEMNVSTLELGDSALYLCASSDSGTDTQYFGPGTRLTVL.

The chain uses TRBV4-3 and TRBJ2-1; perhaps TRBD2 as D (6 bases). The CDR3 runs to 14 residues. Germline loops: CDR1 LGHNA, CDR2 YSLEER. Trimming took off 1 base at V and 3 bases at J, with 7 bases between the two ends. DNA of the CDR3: TGCGCCAGCAGCCAAGTCGGGGGCTACAATGAGCAGTTCTTC. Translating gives CASSQVGGYNEQFF.